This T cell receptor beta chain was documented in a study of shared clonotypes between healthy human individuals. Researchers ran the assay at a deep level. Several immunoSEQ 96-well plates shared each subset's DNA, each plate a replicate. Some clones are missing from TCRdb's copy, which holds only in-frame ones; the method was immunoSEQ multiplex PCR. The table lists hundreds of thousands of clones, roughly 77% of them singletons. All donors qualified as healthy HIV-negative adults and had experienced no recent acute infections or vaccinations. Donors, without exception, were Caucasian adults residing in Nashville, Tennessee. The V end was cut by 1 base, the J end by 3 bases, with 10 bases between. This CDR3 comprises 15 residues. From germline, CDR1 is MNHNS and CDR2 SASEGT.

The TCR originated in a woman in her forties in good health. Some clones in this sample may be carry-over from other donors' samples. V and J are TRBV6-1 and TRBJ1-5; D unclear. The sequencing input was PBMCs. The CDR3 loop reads CASSEGGQINQPQHF. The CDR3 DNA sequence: TGTGCCAGCAGTGAAGGTGGGCAGATCAATCAGCCCCAGCATTTT.